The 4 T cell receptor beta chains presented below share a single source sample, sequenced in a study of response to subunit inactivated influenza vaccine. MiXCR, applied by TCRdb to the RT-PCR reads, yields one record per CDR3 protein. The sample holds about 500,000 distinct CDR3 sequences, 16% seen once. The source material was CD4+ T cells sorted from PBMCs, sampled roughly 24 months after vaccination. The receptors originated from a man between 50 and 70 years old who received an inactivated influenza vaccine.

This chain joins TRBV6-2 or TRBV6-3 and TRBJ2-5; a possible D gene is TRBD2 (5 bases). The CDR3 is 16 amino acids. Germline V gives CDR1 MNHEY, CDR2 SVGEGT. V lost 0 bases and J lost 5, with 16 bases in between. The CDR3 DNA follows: TGTGCCAGCAGTTACTCCCCATGGAGGCTACGGGAGACCCAGTACTTC. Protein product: CASSYSPWRLRETQYF.

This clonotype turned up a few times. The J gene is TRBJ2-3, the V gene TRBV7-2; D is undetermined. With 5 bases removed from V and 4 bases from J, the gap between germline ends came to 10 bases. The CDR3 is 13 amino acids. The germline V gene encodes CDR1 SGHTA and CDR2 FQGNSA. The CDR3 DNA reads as TGTGCCAGCAGCCAGACTGGGGCAGATACGCAGTATTTT. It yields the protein CASSQTGADTQYF.

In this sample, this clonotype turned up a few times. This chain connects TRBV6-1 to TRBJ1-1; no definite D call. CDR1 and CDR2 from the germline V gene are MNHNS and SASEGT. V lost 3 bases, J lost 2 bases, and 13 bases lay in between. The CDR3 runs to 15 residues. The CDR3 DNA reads TGTGCCAGCAGTGATTTGTCGGCAACCAACACTGAAGCTTTCTTT. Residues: CASSDLSATNTEAFF.

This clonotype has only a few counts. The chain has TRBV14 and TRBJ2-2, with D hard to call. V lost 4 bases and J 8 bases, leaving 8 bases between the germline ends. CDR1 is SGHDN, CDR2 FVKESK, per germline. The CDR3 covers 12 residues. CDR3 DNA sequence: TGTGCCAGCAGCCCCCACCCAGGGGAGCTGTTTTTT. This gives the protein CASSPHPGELFF.